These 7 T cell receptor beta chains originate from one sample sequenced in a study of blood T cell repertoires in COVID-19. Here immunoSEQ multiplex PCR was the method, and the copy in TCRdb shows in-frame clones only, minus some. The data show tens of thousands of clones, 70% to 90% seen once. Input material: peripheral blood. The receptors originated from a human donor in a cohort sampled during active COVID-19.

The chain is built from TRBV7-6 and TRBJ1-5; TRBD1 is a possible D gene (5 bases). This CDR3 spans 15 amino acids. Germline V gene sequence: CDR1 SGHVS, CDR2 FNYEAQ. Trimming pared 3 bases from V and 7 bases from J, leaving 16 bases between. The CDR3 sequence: CASSLGDSRGQPQHF. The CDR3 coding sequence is TGTGCCAGCAGCTTGGGGGACTCTCGAGGACAGCCCCAGCATTTT.

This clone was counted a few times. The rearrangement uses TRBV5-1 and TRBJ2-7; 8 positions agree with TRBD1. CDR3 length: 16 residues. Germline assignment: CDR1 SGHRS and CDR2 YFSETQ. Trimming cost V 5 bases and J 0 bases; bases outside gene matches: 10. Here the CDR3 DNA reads TGCGCCAGCAGGCGCCGACAGGGGTCTATCTCCTACGAGCAGTACTTC. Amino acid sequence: CASRRRQGSISYEQYF.

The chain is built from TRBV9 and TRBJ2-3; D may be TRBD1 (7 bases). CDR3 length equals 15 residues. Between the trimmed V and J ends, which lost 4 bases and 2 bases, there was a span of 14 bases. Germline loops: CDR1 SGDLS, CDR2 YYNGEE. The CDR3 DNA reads TGTGCCAGCAGCCCAGCGGAGGGGGCCACAGATACGCAGTATTTT. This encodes CASSPAEGATDTQYF.

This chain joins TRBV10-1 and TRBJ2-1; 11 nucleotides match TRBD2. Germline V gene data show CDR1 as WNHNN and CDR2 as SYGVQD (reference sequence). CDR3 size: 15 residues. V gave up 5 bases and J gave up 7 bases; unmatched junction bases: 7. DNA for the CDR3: TGCGCCAGCAGTACTATAGCGGGAGGGAAGAATGAGCAGTTCTTC. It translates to CASSTIAGGKNEQFF.

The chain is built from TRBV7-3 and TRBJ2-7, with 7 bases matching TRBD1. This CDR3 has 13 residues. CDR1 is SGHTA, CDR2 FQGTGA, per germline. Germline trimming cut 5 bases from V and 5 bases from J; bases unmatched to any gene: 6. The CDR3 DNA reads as TGTGCCAGCAGCCTTGAACAGGGGAACGAGCAGTACTTC. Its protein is CASSLEQGNEQYF.

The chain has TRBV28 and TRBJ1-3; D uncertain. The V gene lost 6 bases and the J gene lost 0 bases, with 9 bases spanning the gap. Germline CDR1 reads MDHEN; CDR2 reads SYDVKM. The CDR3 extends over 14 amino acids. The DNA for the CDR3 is TGTGCCAGCAGCTCCTTCTCCTCTGGAAACACCATATATTTT. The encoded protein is CASSSFSSGNTIYF.

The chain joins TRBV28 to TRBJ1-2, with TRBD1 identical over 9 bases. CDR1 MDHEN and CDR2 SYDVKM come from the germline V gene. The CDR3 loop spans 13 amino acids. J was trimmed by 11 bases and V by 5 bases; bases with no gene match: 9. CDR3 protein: CASSPGDRVAYTF. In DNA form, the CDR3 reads TGTGCCAGCAGTCCCGGGGACAGGGTAGCATACACCTTC.